This T cell receptor (beta chain) was captured by sequencing in a study of tumor-infiltrating lymphocytes in primary liver carcinoma. It was from about 19-30 mg of unsorted bulk tissue that RNA and DNA were co-extracted. Total RNA amounting to 500 ng was the source from which TCR beta cDNA was made with a constant-region primer. Sequencing libraries for TCR beta derived from three nested multiplex PCR rounds that used slightly modified ARM-PCR. Both of the initial two PCR rounds ran for approximately 10 cycles and employed TRBV1-TRBV30 forward primers alongside a C-beta reverse primer. A single record per CDR3 protein comes from TCRdb applying MiXCR to the multiplex PCR reads. The sample shows roughly 20,000 distinct CDR3 sequences, roughly 79% of them seen only once. CDR3 length: 13 amino acids. Germline CDR1 reads SGHNT; CDR2 reads YENEEA. Trimming removed 5 bases from V and 8 bases from J; junction bases left unmatched: 2.

Sequencing used liver tumor tissue from sampling region 4. The subset is: tumor region T4, right-lateral pole. This sequence was found in a woman in her 30s with primary liver carcinoma and hepatitis B virus infection. The chain links TRBV11-3 to TRBJ2-1; 11 bases are shared with TRBD2. CDR3 in DNA: TGTGCCAGCAGCCGACTAGCGGGGTATGAGCAGTTCTTC. This encodes CASSRLAGYEQFF.